This T cell receptor beta chain was profiled in a study of T cell changes during pregnancy in multiple sclerosis. CDR3 length equals 15 residues. In germline, CDR1 is SGHTA, CDR2 FQGNSA. With 3 bases clipped from V and 9 bases from J, the junction kept 8 bases outside the gene matches. TCRdb's table, derived via immunoSEQ multiplex PCR, lists solely in-frame clones and lacks some. The sample contains roughly 61,000 clones, 80% to 90% of which appear only once. This chain joins TRBV7-2 and TRBJ1-5; 10 bases line up with TRBD1. The sample consisted of peripheral blood, taken in the first trimester of pregnancy. This sequence originates from a female donor in good health, enrolled as a control in a pregnancy study. CDR3 DNA sequence: TGTGCCAGCAGCTTCGGCTCGGGACAGGGGAGGCCCCAGCATTTT. Its translation: CASSFGSGQGRPQHF.